The source of this T cell receptor (beta chain) is a study of CD8 T cells in Susac syndrome (dated by TCRdb to 2018 to 2020). General notes on the study: Among the Susac syndrome patients who were sequenced, clinically active disease was present in about 6 and clinical remission was observed in roughly 8. Clonality of the CD8+ T cell repertoire was compared between eleven to twelve healthy donors, approximately 14 Susac syndrome patients and around 15 multiple sclerosis patients. At the time of blood withdrawal, Susac syndrome patients were either therapy-naive, taking corticosteroids (with some also receiving IVIg), or on IVIg alone. The study used repertoire sequencing to test whether antigen drove CD8+ T cell activation and differentiation in Susac syndrome.

Measured from the cysteine to the phenylalanine, the CDR3 is 14 residues long. The only DNA kept is the CDR3, 42 bases in frame from the first base. Via the germline V gene, CDR1 is SGDLS and CDR2 YYNGEE. V and J are truncated by 5 bases and 1 base respectively, leaving an intervening sequence of 13 bases. High-throughput TCR beta sequencing profiled peripheral blood CD8+ and CD4+ T cells from healthy donors, Susac syndrome patients and multiple sclerosis patients. The Susac syndrome patients fulfilled recently defined diagnostic criteria for either definite or probable disease. Bulk CD8+ and CD4+ T cells were purified by magnetic negative isolation, while CD8+ TEMRA cells were enriched using FACS. Blood was drawn into EDTA tubes, processed within 24 hours, and PBMCs were isolated by density gradient centrifugation. PBMCs intended for TCR sequencing were cryopreserved in liquid nitrogen and thawed later in a water bath at 37 degrees C. A purity of at least 90% was achieved for sorted or isolated CD4+, CD8+ and CD8+ TEMRA cells.

Overall results and qualifications from the work: The number of individuals in the TCR sequencing and HLA analysis was recognized as being relatively small. Clonal expansion was seen in Susac syndrome CD8+ repertoires, peaking in CD8+ TEMRA cells and being greater in clinically active patients than in remitting ones. In the total CD8+ and CD8+ TEMRA repertoires, roughly 15 and five Susac-specific public clones, respectively, were identified.

RNA was extracted using the RNeasy kit, and about 0.45 to 1 microgram was reverse transcribed with random hexamers. The immunoSEQ multiplex PCR assay, which covers 54 Vbeta and 13 Jbeta segments, was used to amplify TCR beta CDR3 regions. PCR amplification bias was corrected using a synthetic template baseline for primer optimization and computational correction. Processing in the source paper ran as follows. Reads were annotated to V, D and J genes according to IMGT and were analyzed with immunoSEQ Analyzer, with only productive sequences retained. Clonality was computed as one minus Shannon entropy normalized by log2 of the number of productive unique sequences. Public and private clones were assessed among the 100 most prevalent clones of each patient and control. Clones were defined as Susac-specific when absent from the healthy and MS cohorts, from 1,000 to 1,100 published viral clones and from other ImmuneACCESS disease sequences. The public reads were reanalyzed by TCRdb: fastp trimming at Q25, MiXCR alignment, in-frame beta chains only. Identical CDR3 protein sequences are pooled into one entry, listed with their most common genes and DNA. These V and J calls derive from TCRdb rather than the authors' analysis. Here the sample has some 100,000 distinct CDR3 sequences; around 96% occur a single time. The ten largest account for approximately 0.3% of the sample.

With regard to this clonotype: The antigen it recognizes is unknown. Base qualities are not provided; no much larger clone lies one nucleotide away.

The receptor was isolated from a human donor with Susac syndrome. The chain couples TRBV9 to TRBJ2-7, with the D segment identity uncertain. Sequencing input: CD8+ T cells from PBMCs. The nucleotide sequence is TGTGCCAGCAGTCCTACCCTTGGTTCCTACGAGCAGTACTTC. It translates as CASSPTLGSYEQYF.